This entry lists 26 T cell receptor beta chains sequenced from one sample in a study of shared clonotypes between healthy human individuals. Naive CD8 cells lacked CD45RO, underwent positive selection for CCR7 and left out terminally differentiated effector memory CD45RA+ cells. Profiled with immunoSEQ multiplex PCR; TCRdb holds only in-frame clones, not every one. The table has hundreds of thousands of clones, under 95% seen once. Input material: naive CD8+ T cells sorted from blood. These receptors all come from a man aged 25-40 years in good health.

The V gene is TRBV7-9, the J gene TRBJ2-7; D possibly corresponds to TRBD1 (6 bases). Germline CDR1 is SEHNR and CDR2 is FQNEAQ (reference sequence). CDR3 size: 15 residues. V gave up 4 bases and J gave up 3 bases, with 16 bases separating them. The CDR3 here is CASSSPEDRNYEQYF. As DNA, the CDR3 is TGTGCCAGCAGCTCCCCCGAGGACAGAAACTACGAGCAGTACTTC. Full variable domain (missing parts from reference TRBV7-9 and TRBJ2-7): DTGVSQNPRHKITKRGQNVTFRCDPISEHNRLYWYRQTLGQGPEFLTYFQNEAQLEKSRLLSDRFSAERPKGSFSTLEIQRTEQGDSAMYLCASSSPEDRNYEQYFGPGTRLTVT.

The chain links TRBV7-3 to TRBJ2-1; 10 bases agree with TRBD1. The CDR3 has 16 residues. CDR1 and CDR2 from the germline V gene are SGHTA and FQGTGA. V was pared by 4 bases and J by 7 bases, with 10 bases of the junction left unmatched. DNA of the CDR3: TGTGCCAGCAGCTCCCTAATTTGGGGACAGGGGAATGAGCAGTTCTTC. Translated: CASSSLIWGQGNEQFF.

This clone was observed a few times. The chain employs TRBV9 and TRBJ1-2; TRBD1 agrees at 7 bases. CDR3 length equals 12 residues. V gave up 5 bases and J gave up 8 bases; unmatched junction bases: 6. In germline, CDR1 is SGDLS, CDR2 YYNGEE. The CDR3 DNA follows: TGTGCCAGCAGTGACAGGGTTGAAGGCTACACCTTC. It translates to CASSDRVEGYTF.

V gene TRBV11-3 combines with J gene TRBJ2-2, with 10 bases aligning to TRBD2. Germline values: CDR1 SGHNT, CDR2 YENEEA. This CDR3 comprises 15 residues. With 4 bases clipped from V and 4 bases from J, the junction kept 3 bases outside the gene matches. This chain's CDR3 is CASSSLAGATGELFF. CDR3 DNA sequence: TGTGCCAGCAGCTCCCTAGCGGGAGCCACCGGGGAGCTGTTTTTT.

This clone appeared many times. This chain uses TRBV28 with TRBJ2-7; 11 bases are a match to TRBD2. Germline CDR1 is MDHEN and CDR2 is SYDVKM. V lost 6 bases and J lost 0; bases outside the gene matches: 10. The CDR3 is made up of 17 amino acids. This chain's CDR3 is CASSLNLAGGPSYEQYF. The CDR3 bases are TGTGCCAGCAGCCTCAACCTAGCGGGAGGTCCCTCCTACGAGCAGTACTTC.

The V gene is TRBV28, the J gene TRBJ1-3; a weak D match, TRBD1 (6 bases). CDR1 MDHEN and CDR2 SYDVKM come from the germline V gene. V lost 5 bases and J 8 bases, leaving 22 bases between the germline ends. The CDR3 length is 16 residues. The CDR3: CASSPMPGGRLDTIYF. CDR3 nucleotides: TGTGCCAGCAGTCCCATGCCCGGGGGGCGGTTGGACACCATATATTTT.

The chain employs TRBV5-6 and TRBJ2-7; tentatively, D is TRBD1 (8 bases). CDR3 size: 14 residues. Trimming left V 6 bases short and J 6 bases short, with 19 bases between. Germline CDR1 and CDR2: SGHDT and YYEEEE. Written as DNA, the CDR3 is TGTGCCAGCAACGTTGTGACAGGGGAGGGCGAGCAGTACTTC. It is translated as CASNVVTGEGEQYF. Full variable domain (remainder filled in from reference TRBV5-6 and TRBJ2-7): DAGVTQSPTHLIKTRGQQVTLRCSPKSGHDTVSWYQQALGQGPQFIFQYYEEEERQRGNFPDRFSGHQFPNYSSELNVNALLLGDSALYLCASNVVTGEGEQYFGPGTRLTVT.

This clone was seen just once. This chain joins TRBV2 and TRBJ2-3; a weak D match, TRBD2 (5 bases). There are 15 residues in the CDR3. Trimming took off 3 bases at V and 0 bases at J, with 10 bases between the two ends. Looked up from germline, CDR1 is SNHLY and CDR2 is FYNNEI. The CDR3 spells CASSEYRGSTDTQYF. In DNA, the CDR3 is TGTGCCAGCAGTGAGTACAGAGGGAGCACAGATACGCAGTATTTT.

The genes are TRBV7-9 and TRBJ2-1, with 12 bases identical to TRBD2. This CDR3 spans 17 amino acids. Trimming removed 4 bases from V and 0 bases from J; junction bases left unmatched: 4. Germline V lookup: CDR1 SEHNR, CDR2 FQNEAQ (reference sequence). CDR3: CASSSLTSGGSYNEQFF. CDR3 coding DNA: TGTGCCAGCAGCTCCCTGACTAGCGGGGGCTCCTACAATGAGCAGTTCTTC.

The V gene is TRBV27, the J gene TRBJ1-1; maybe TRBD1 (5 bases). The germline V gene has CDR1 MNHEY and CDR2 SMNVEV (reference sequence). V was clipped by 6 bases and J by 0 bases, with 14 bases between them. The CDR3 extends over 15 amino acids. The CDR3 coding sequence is TGTGCCAGCAGGAGATCGGACACCGTGAACACTGAAGCTTTCTTT. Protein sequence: CASRRSDTVNTEAFF.

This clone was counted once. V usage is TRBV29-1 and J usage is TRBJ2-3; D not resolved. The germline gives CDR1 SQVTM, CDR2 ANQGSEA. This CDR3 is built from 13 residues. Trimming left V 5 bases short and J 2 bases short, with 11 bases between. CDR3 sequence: CSVLPQNTDTQYF. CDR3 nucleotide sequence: TGCAGCGTTCTTCCACAGAACACAGATACGCAGTATTTT.

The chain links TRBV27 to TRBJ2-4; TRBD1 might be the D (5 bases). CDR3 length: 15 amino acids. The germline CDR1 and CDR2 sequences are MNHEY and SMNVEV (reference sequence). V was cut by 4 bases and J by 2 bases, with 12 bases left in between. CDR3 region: CASSSIDSSKNIQYF. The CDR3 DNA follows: TGTGCCAGCAGTTCCATCGACAGTTCCAAAAACATTCAGTACTTC.

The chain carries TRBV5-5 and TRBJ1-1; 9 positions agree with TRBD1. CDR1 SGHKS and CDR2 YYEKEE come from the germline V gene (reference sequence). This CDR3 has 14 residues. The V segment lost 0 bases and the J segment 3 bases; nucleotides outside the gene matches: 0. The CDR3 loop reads CASSLGTGDTEAFF. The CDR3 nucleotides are TGTGCCAGCAGCTTGGGGACAGGGGACACTGAAGCTTTCTTT.

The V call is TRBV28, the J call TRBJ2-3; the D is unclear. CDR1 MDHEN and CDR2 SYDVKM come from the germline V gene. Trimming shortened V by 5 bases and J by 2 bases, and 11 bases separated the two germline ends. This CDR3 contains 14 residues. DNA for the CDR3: TGTGCCAGCAGTCTCCCTGGATACACAGATACGCAGTATTTT. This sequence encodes CASSLPGYTDTQYF.

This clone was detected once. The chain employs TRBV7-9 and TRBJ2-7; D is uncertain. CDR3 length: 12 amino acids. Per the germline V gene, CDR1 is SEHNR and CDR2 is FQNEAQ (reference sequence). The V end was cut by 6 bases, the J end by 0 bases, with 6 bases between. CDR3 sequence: CASSVYSYEQYF. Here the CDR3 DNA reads TGTGCCAGCAGTGTCTACTCCTACGAGCAGTACTTC.

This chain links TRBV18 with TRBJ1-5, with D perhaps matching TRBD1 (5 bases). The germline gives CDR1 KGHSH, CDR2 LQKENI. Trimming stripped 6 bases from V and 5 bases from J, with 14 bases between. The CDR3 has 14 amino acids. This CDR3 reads CASSQGQGYQPQHF. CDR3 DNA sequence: TGTGCCAGCTCCCAAGGTCAGGGATATCAGCCCCAGCATTTT.

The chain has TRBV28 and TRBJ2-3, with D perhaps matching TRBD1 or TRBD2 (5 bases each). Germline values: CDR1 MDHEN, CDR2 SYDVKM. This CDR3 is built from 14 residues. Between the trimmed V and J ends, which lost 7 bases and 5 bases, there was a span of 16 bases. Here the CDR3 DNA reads TGTGCCAGCACCCCGTGGGGGAGTGAAGATACGCAGTATTTT. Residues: CASTPWGSEDTQYF.

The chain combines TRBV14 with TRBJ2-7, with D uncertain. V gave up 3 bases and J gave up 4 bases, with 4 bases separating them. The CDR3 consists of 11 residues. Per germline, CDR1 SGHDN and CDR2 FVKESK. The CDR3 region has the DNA TGTGCCAGCAGCCAGTTTTACGAGCAGTACTTC. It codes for CASSQFYEQYF.

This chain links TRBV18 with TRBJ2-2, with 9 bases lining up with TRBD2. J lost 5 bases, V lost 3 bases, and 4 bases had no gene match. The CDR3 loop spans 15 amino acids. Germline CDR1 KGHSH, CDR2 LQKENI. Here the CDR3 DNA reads TGTGCCAGCTCACCCCGACTAGCGGTAACCGGGGAGCTGTTTTTT. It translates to CASSPRLAVTGELFF. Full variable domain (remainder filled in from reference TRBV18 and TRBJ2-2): NAGVMQNPRHLVRRRGQEARLRCSPMKGHSHVYWYRQLPEEGLKFMVYLQKENIIDESGMPKERFSAEFPKEGPSILRIQQVVRGDSAAYFCASSPRLAVTGELFFGEGSRLTVL.

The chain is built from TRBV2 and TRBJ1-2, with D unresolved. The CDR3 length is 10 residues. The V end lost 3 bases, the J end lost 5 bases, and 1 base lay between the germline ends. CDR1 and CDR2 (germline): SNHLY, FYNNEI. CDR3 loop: CASSEYGYTF. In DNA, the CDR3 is TGTGCCAGCAGTGAGTATGGCTACACCTTC.

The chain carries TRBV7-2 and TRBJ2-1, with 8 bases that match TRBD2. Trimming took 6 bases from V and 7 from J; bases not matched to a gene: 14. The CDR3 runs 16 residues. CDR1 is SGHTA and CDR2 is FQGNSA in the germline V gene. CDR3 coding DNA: TGTGCCAGCAGTTCCGCCGTGGGACTAGTAATTAATGAGCAGTTCTTC. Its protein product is CASSSAVGLVINEQFF. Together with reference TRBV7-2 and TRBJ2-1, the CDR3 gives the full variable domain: GAGVSQSPSNKVTEKGKDVELRCDPISGHTALYWYRQSLGQGLEFLIYFQGNSAPDKSGLPSDRFSAERTGGSVSTLTIQRTQQEDSAVYLCASSSAVGLVINEQFFGPGTRLTVL.

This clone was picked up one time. The CDR3 reads CASSLFPRESAGRYYEQYF. As DNA, the CDR3 is TGTGCCAGCAGCTTATTCCCGAGAGAGTCGGCGGGGAGGTACTACGAGCAGTACTTC. The V and J genes are TRBV7-9 and TRBJ2-7, with a possible D match to TRBD2 (6 bases). CDR1 SEHNR and CDR2 FQNEAQ come from the germline V gene (reference sequence). V lost 2 bases and J 3 bases, leaving 26 bases between the germline ends. The CDR3 has 19 amino acids.

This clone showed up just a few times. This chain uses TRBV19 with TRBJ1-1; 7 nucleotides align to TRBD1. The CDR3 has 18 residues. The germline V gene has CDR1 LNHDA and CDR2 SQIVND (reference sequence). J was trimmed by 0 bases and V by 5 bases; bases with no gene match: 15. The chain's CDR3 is CASSLKDRSQRVNTEAFF. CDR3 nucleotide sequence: TGTGCCAGTAGTCTCAAGGACAGGAGTCAGCGCGTGAACACTGAAGCTTTCTTT.

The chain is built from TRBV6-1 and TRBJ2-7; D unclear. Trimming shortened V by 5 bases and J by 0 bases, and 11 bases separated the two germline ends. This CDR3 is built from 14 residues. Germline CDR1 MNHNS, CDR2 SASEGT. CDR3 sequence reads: CASSPSPASYEQYF. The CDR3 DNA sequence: TGTGCCAGCAGTCCCAGCCCTGCCTCCTACGAGCAGTACTTC.

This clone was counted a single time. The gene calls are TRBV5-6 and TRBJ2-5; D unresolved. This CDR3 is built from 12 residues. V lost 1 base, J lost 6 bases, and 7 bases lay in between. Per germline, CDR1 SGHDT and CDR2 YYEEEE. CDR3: CASSLSRQTQYF. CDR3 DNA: TGTGCCAGCAGCTTGTCTAGGCAGACCCAGTACTTC.

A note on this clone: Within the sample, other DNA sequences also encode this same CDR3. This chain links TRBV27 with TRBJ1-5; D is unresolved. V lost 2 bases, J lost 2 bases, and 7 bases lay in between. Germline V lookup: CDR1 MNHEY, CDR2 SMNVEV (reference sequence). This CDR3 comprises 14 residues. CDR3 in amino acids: CASSLTGGNQPQHF. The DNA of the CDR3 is TGTGCCAGCAGTTTAACCGGCGGCAATCAGCCCCAGCATTTT.